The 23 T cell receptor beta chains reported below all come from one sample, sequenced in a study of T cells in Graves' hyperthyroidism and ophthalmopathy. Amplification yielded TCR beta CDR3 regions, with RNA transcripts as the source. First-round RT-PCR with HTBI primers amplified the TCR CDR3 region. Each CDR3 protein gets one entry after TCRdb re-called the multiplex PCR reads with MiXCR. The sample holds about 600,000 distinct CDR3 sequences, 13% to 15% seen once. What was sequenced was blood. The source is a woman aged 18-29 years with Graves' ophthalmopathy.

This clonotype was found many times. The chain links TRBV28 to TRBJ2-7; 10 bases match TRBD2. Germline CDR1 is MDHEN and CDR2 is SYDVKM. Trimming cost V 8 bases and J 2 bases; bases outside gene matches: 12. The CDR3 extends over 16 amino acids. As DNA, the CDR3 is TGTGCCAGCCGGGACATTATGAGCGGGGGGGCCTACGAGCAGTACTTC. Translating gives CASRDIMSGGAYEQYF.

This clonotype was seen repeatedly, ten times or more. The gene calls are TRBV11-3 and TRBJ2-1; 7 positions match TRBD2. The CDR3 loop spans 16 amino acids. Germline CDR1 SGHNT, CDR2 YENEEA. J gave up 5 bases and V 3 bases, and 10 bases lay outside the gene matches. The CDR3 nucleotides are TGTGCCAGCAGCTTGTCCGCTAGCGGCAAGGACAATGAGCAGTTCTTC. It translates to CASSLSASGKDNEQFF.

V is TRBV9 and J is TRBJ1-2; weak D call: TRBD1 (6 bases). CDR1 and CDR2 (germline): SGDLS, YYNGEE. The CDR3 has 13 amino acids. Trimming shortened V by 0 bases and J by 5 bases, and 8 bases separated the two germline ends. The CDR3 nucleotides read TGTGCCAGCAGCGTAGCGGGGGCATATGGCTACACCTTC. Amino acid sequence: CASSVAGAYGYTF.

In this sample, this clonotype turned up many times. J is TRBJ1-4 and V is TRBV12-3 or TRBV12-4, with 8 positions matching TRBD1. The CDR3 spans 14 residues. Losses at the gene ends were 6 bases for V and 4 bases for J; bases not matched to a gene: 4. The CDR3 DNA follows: TGTGCCAGCAGGCACAGGGGGATTAATGAAAAACTGTTTTTT. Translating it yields CASRHRGINEKLFF.

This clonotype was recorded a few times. CDR3 bases: TGTGCCAGCAGTACGACAGGGAGCAGGGACGAGGGTGGCTACACCTTC. Its translation is CASSTTGSRDEGGYTF. The chain recombines TRBV6-1 with TRBJ1-2, with TRBD1 matching 7 bases. V dropped 5 bases and J dropped 7; count of bases not matched to a gene: 16. Germline-derived CDR1 and CDR2 are MNHNS and SASEGT. The CDR3 length is 16 residues.

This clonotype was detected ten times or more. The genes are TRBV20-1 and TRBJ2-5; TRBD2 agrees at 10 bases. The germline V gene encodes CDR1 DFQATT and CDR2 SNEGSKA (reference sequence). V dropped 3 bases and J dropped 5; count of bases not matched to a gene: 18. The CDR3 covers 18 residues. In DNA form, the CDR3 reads TGCAGTGCTAGTAATCTAGCGGGAGATTATGGGGATTGGGAGACCCAGTACTTC. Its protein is CSASNLAGDYGDWETQYF.

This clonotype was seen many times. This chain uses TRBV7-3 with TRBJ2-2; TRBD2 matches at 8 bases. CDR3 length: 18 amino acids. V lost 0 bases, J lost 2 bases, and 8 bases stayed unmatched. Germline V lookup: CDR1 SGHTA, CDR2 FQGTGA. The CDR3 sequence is CASSLTGGLDPNTGELFF. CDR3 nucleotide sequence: TGTGCCAGCAGCTTAACGGGGGGACTAGACCCTAACACCGGGGAGCTGTTTTTT.

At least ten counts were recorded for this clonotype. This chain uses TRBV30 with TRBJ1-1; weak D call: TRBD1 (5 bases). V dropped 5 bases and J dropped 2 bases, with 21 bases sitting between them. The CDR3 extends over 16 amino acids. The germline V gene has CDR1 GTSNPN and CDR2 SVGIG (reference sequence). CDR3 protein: CAWSGDWAPPNTEAFF. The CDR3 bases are TGTGCCTGGTCGGGGGATTGGGCCCCTCCAAACACTGAAGCTTTCTTT.

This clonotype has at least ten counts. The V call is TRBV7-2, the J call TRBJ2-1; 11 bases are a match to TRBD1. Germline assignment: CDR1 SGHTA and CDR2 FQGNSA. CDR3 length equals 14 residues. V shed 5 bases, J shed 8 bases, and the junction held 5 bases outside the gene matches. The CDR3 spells CASSPGQGADEQFF. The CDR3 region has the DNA TGTGCCAGCAGCCCCGGACAGGGGGCAGATGAGCAGTTCTTC.

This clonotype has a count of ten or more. The CDR3: CASSPGTRWSQYF. The CDR3 DNA follows: TGTGCCAGCAGTCCCGGGACACGATGGTCGCAGTACTTC. This sequence joins TRBV12-3 or TRBV12-4 and TRBJ2-7; perhaps TRBD1 as D (6 bases). This CDR3 has 13 amino acids. The V gene lost 5 bases and the J gene lost 9 bases, with 17 bases spanning the gap.

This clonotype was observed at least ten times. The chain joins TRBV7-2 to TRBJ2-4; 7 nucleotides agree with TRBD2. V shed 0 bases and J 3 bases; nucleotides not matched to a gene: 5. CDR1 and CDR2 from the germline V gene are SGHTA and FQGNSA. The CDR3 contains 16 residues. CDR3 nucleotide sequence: TGTGCCAGCAGCTTAGCGGGAGGGGCTCACAAAAACATTCAGTACTTC. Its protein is CASSLAGGAHKNIQYF.

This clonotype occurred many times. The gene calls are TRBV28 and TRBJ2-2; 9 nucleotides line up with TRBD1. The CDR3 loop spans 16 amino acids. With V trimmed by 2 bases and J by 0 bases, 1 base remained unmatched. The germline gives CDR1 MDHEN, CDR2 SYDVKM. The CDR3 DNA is TGTGCCAGCAGTTTAGGGACAGGGCCGAACACCGGGGAGCTGTTTTTT. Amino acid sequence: CASSLGTGPNTGELFF.

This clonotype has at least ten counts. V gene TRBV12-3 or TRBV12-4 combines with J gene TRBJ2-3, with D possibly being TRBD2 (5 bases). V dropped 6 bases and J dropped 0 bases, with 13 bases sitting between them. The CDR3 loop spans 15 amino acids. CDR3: CASSHGRASTDTQYF. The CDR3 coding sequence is TGTGCCAGCAGCCATGGGAGAGCTAGCACAGATACGCAGTATTTT.

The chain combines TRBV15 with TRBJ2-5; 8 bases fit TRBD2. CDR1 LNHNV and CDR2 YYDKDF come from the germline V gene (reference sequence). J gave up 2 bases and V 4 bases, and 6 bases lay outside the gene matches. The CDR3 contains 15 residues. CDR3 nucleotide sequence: TGTGCCACCAGCAACTCAGCGGGAGAGCAAGAGACCCAGTACTTC. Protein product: CATSNSAGEQETQYF.

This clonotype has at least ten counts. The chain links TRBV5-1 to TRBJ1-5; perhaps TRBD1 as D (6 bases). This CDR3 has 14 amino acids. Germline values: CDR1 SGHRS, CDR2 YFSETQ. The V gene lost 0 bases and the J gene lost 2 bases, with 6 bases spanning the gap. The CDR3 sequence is CASSLGTGNQPQHF. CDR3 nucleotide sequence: TGCGCCAGCAGCTTGGGGACAGGCAATCAGCCCCAGCATTTT.

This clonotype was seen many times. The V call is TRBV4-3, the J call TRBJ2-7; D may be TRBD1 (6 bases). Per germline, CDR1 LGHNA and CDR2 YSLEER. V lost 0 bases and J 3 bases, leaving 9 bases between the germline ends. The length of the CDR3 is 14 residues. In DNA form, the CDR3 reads TGCGCCAGCAGCCAAGATAAACAGGGCTACGAGCAGTACTTC. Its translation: CASSQDKQGYEQYF.

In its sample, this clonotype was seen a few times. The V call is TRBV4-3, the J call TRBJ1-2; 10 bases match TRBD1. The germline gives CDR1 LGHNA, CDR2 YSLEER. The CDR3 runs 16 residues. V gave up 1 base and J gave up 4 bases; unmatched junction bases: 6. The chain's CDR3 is CASSQAWDRGGYGYTF. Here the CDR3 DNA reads TGCGCCAGCAGCCAAGCTTGGGACAGGGGAGGCTATGGCTACACCTTC.

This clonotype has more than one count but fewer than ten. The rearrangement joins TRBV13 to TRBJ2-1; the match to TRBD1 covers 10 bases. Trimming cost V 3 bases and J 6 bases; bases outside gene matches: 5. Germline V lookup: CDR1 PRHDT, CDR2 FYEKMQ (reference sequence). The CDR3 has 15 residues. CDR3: CASSFRDRGGNEQFF. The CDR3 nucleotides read TGTGCCAGCAGCTTCAGGGACAGGGGAGGCAATGAGCAGTTCTTC.

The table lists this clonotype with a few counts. The CDR3 loop reads CASSDRTSGLYEQYF. CDR3 in DNA: TGTGCCAGCAGTGACCGGACTAGCGGCCTCTACGAGCAGTACTTC. The chain carries TRBV5-4 and TRBJ2-7, with TRBD2 matching over 10 bases. Per germline, CDR1 SGHNT and CDR2 YYREEE (reference sequence). The junction had 8 bases not matched to a gene; V was cut back by 5 bases and J by 3 bases. CDR3 length: 15 residues.

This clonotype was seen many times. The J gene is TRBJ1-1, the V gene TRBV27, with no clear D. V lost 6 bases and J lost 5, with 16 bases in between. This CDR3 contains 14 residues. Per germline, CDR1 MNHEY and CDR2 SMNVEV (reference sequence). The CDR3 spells CASSWGAGWTEAFF. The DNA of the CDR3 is TGTGCCAGCAGCTGGGGTGCGGGGTGGACTGAAGCTTTCTTT.

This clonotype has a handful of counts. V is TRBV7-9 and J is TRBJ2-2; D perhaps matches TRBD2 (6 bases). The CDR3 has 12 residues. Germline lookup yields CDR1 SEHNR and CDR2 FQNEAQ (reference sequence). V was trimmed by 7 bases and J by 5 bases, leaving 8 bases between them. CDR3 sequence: CASTGGTGELFF. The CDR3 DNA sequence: TGTGCCAGCACAGGAGGGACCGGGGAGCTGTTTTTT. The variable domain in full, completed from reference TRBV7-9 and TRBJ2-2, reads DTGVSQNPRHKITKRGQNVTFRCDPISEHNRLYWYRQTLGQGPEFLTYFQNEAQLEKSRLLSDRFSAERPKGSFSTLEIQRTEQGDSAMYLCASTGGTGELFFGEGSRLTVL.

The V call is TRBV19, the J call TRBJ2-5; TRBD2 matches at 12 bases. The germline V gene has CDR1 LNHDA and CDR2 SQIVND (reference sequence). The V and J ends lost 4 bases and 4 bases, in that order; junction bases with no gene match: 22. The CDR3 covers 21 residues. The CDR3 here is CASSTTLASGRARDRGETQYF. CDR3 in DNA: TGTGCCAGTAGTACCACCCTGGCTAGCGGGAGGGCCAGGGATCGAGGAGAGACCCAGTACTTC.

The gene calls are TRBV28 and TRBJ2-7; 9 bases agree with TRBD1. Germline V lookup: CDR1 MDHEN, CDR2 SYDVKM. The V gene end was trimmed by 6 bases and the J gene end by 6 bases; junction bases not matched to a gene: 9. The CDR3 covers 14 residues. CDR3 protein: CASRNEQGASEQYF. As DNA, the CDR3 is TGTGCCAGCAGAAACGAACAGGGGGCGAGCGAGCAGTACTTC. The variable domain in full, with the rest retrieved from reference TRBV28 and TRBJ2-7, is DVKVTQSSRYLVKRTGEKVFLECVQDMDHENMFWYRQDPGLGLRLIYFSYDVKMKEKGDIPEGYSVSREKKERFSLILESASTNQTSMYLCASRNEQGASEQYFGPGTRLTVT.